A selection of T cell receptor beta chains follows, all from one sample in a study of a mutant IDH1 vaccine in newly diagnosed glioma. The method was immunoSEQ multiplex PCR; TCRdb's version includes in-frame clones alone and lacks a portion of them. The sample lists fewer than 45,000 clones, 65% to 90% occurring once. The antigens for these receptors are not known. The source was PBMCs, collected from a glioma patient whose treatment included an IDH1 peptide vaccine. These receptors originate from a man between 18 and 29 years old with glioma. Some clones in this sample may be carry-over from other donors' samples. Each CDR3 is given with its conserved first and last residue. Each record gives: V gene, J gene, CDR3 protein.

v_gene: TRBV13; j_gene: TRBJ1-1; CDR3aa: CASSFRTENTEAFF
v_gene: TRBV7-9; j_gene: TRBJ1-1; CDR3aa: CASSFRGGAYTEAFF
v_gene: TRBV7-9; j_gene: TRBJ1-4; CDR3aa: CASRATNEKLFF
v_gene: TRBV5-5; j_gene: TRBJ2-2; CDR3aa: CASSLRPDTGELFF
v_gene: TRBV7-9; j_gene: TRBJ1-2; CDR3aa: CASSVGANYGYTF
v_gene: TRBV10-3; j_gene: TRBJ1-1; CDR3aa: CAISGRQSGENTEAFF
v_gene: TRBV19; j_gene: TRBJ2-2; CDR3aa: CASSIFRSRDTGELFF
v_gene: TRBV15; j_gene: TRBJ1-2; CDR3aa: CATSRDVRAFGYGYTF
v_gene: TRBV7-9; j_gene: TRBJ1-2; CDR3aa: CASSRGGRAYGYTF
v_gene: TRBV6-5; j_gene: TRBJ2-1; CDR3aa: CASSEGRWRDYLF
v_gene: TRBV18; j_gene: TRBJ2-6; CDR3aa: CASSPRAATSGANVLTF
v_gene: TRBV7-2; j_gene: TRBJ2-1; CDR3aa: CASSDGSSGRGGWEQFF
v_gene: TRBV25-1; j_gene: TRBJ1-4; CDR3aa: CASSEYIPDFANEKLFF
v_gene: TRBV19; j_gene: TRBJ2-2; CDR3aa: CATAGTGETGELFF
v_gene: TRBV30; j_gene: TRBJ2-3; CDR3aa: CAWSDGTGATDTQYF
v_gene: TRBV15; j_gene: TRBJ2-7; CDR3aa: CATSREGGYEQYF
v_gene: TRBV5-1; j_gene: TRBJ2-1; CDR3aa: CASSFLAAKDNEQFF
v_gene: TRBV6-5; j_gene: TRBJ1-2; CDR3aa: CASTPTGTGYGYTF
v_gene: TRBV9; j_gene: TRBJ1-1; CDR3aa: CASSVGELPEAFF
v_gene: TRBV27; j_gene: TRBJ2-7; CDR3aa: CGVGPSYEQYF
v_gene: TRBV19; j_gene: TRBJ1-5; CDR3aa: CASITSGNLNQPQHF
v_gene: TRBV4-1; j_gene: TRBJ2-2; CDR3aa: CASSQPDRGIGGELFF
v_gene: TRBV19; j_gene: TRBJ1-1; CDR3aa: CASSQQGGSEAFF
v_gene: TRBV6-6; j_gene: TRBJ1-2; CDR3aa: CASSPTSTNGYTF
v_gene: TRBV29-1; j_gene: TRBJ1-1; CDR3aa: CSVETSGTEAFF
v_gene: TRBV7-9; j_gene: TRBJ1-2; CDR3aa: CASSSPGANYGYTF
v_gene: TRBV7-2; j_gene: TRBJ1-2; CDR3aa: CASSLGLGGSYGYTF
v_gene: TRBV19; j_gene: TRBJ2-1; CDR3aa: CASSIAGGSSYNEQFF
v_gene: TRBV5-1; j_gene: TRBJ2-7; CDR3aa: CASRRGDRSYEQYF
v_gene: TRBV2; j_gene: TRBJ1-2; CDR3aa: CASSESGTYSNYGYTF
v_gene: TRBV4-1; j_gene: TRBJ1-4; CDR3aa: CASSREGRGRSEKLFF
v_gene: TRBV7-2; j_gene: TRBJ1-1; CDR3aa: CASSLWARDNGEAFF
v_gene: TRBV29-1; j_gene: TRBJ2-1; CDR3aa: CSGRTFGNNEQFF
v_gene: TRBV6-5; j_gene: TRBJ1-2; CDR3aa: CASKTGGPASYGYTF
v_gene: TRBV29-1; j_gene: TRBJ2-3; CDR3aa: CSARLAGKTDTQYF
v_gene: TRBV20-1; j_gene: TRBJ2-7; CDR3aa: CSGVDHEQYF
v_gene: TRBV19; j_gene: TRBJ1-1; CDR3aa: CASSIWGGVEAFF
v_gene: TRBV6-5; j_gene: TRBJ1-1; CDR3aa: CASTLEAPTAEAFF
v_gene: TRBV19; j_gene: TRBJ1-1; CDR3aa: CASSWVLGNTEAFF
v_gene: TRBV25-1; j_gene: TRBJ2-2; CDR3aa: CASSPAGVPGELFF